Presented here are 17 T cell receptor beta chains from one specimen sequenced in a study of control samples from healthy donors and cancer patients. The repertoire was sequenced with immunoSEQ multiplex PCR; TCRdb's copy has only in-frame clones and lacks some. In the table there are roughly 100,000 clones, roughly 85% of which are singletons. The sequenced material came from blood. Receptor source: a woman aged 45-59 years in good health.

The chain has TRBV30 and TRBJ2-7, with a weak D call TRBD1 (6 bases). This CDR3 spans 15 amino acids. The germline gives CDR1 GTSNPN, CDR2 SVGIG (reference sequence). Trimming shortened V by 4 bases and J by 0 bases, and 16 bases separated the two germline ends. In DNA, the CDR3 is TGTGCCTGGATCACCGGGACAAGGAGCTCCTACGAGCAGTACTTC. Translation: CAWITGTRSSYEQYF.

The chain links TRBV7-9 to TRBJ2-7; 7 bases are shared with TRBD1. V was pared by 5 bases and J by 2 bases, with 6 bases of the junction left unmatched. The CDR3 is 14 amino acids. Germline V gene data show CDR1 as SEHNR and CDR2 as FQNEAQ (reference sequence). Here the CDR3 DNA reads TGTGCCAGCAGCCCCCGACAGGGAACCTACGAGCAGTACTTC. Translated: CASSPRQGTYEQYF.

The chain is built from TRBV6-2 or TRBV6-3 and TRBJ2-3; maybe TRBD2 (5 bases). CDR1 is MNHEY and CDR2 is SVGEGT in the germline V gene. This CDR3 comprises 14 residues. The V and J ends lost 1 base and 2 bases respectively, with 7 bases between them. CDR3 nucleotide sequence: TGTGCCAGCAGTTACTTTAGCGACACAGATACGCAGTATTTT. This codes for CASSYFSDTDTQYF.

This rearrangement joins TRBV27 to TRBJ2-3; no reliable D call. The CDR3 has 16 amino acids. CDR1 and CDR2 from the germline V gene are MNHEY and SMNVEV (reference sequence). V was clipped by 3 bases and J by 0 bases, with 13 bases between them. CDR3: CASSFRARLSTDTQYF. For the CDR3, the DNA is TGTGCCAGCAGTTTTAGGGCTAGATTGAGCACAGATACGCAGTATTTT.

Only a few counts were recorded for this clone. The CDR3 DNA sequence: TGTGCCAGCAGTCGCGGACAGGGGTATGAAAAACTGTTTTTT. It codes for CASSRGQGYEKLFF. The chain employs TRBV6-5 and TRBJ1-4, with TRBD1 matching 9 bases. Germline CDR1 and CDR2: MNHEY and SVGAGI. Losses at the gene ends were 5 bases for V and 6 bases for J; bases not matched to a gene: 4. This CDR3 spans 14 amino acids.

This chain uses TRBV28 with TRBJ1-3; 9 bases fit TRBD1. J lost 4 bases, V lost 5 bases, and 9 bases had no gene match. Germline V CDR1 and CDR2: MDHEN, SYDVKM. The CDR3 sequence is 16 residues long. The CDR3 is CASSATGGPPGNTIYF. CDR3 sequence (DNA): TGTGCCAGCAGTGCCACAGGGGGCCCTCCGGGAAACACCATATATTTT.

This chain joins TRBV6-6 and TRBJ1-3, with D possibly TRBD1 on 5 matching bases. This CDR3 contains 15 residues. The V end was cut by 6 bases, the J end by 0 bases, with 12 bases between. Germline CDR1 MNHNY, CDR2 SVGAGI (reference sequence). CDR3 nucleotide sequence: TGTGCCAGCAGGTCTACAGGAACCTCTGGAAACACCATATATTTT. This encodes CASRSTGTSGNTIYF.

This chain connects TRBV7-8 to TRBJ1-5; D perhaps matches TRBD1 (5 bases). Between the trimmed V and J ends, which lost 1 base and 3 bases, there was a span of 10 bases. From germline, CDR1 is SGHVS and CDR2 FQNEAQ. The CDR3 totals 15 residues. The chain's CDR3 is CASSLGGHHNQPQHF. CDR3 bases: TGTGCCAGCAGCTTAGGTGGACATCACAATCAGCCCCAGCATTTT. Looking up the rest from reference TRBV7-8 and TRBJ1-5 gives the full variable domain: GAGVSQSPRYKVAKRGQDVALRCDPISGHVSLFWYQQALGQGPEFLTYFQNEAQLDKSGLPSDRFFAERPEGSVSTLKIQRTQQEDSAVYLCASSLGGHHNQPQHFGDGTRLSIL.

The genes are TRBV4-1 and TRBJ1-5; 11 bases agree with TRBD1. The ends lost 1 base at V and 9 bases at J; junction bases unmatched: 8. The CDR3 runs 16 residues. Germline V gene data show CDR1 as MGHRA and CDR2 as YSYEKL. The CDR3 DNA reads TGCGCCAGCAGCCAAGTCCCGGGACAGGGGGTCCTGCCCCAGCATTTT. It is translated as CASSQVPGQGVLPQHF.

The chain combines TRBV12-3 or TRBV12-4 with TRBJ2-5; D gene unclear. The CDR3 covers 13 residues. Trimming took off 5 bases at V and 4 bases at J, with 11 bases between the two ends. The CDR3 loop is CASSPPVGETQYF. The CDR3 nucleotides read TGTGCCAGCAGTCCCCCGGTAGGAGAGACCCAGTACTTC.

The chain employs TRBV7-3 and TRBJ2-5; TRBD1 matches 8 bases. CDR1 and CDR2 (germline): SGHTA, FQGTGA. CDR3 length equals 14 residues. With 2 bases clipped from V and 5 bases from J, the junction kept 4 bases outside the gene matches. CDR3 region: CASSLQGAGETQYF. CDR3 nucleotides: TGTGCCAGCAGCTTACAGGGGGCGGGGGAGACCCAGTACTTC.

This clone occurred a few times. This chain links TRBV11-3 with TRBJ2-3; 11 nucleotides line up with TRBD2. The CDR3 runs 17 residues. Germline loops: CDR1 SGHNT, CDR2 YENEEA. With V trimmed by 4 bases and J by 2 bases, 8 bases remained unmatched. The chain's CDR3 is CASSSPLLAGVTDTQYF. In DNA form, the CDR3 reads TGTGCCAGCAGCTCCCCGCTACTAGCGGGAGTCACAGATACGCAGTATTTT. The complete variable domain, with remaining parts taken from reference TRBV11-3 and TRBJ2-3, reads EAGVVQSPRYKIIEKKQPVAFWCNPISGHNTLYWYLQNLGQGPELLIRYENEEAVDDSQLPKDRFSAERLKGVDSTLKIQPAELGDSAVYLCASSSPLLAGVTDTQYFGPGTRLTVL.

The chain combines TRBV12-5 with TRBJ2-3; possible D gene TRBD2, 6 bases. In germline, CDR1 is LGHNT, CDR2 FRNRAP. V lost 1 base, J lost 10 bases, and 18 bases lay in between. The CDR3 is 15 amino acids. The CDR3 loop is CASGLAQGPGVAQYF. The CDR3 nucleotides are TGTGCTAGTGGTTTGGCTCAGGGTCCGGGAGTAGCGCAGTATTTT.

The chain carries TRBV4-3 and TRBJ2-1, with D possibly TRBD1 on 6 matching bases. Germline CDR1 and CDR2: LGHNA and YSLEER. The CDR3 runs to 12 residues. Trimming took off 4 bases at V and 9 bases at J, with 10 bases between the two ends. CDR3 sequence (DNA): TGCGCCAGCAGCCGGGGGCCTGGTGAGCAGTTCTTC. Translating it yields CASSRGPGEQFF.

CDR3 sequence reads: CASSIGTGGETQYF. CDR3 in DNA: TGCGCCAGCAGCATTGGGACAGGGGGAGAGACCCAGTACTTC. The chain is built from TRBV5-1 and TRBJ2-5; 11 bases agree with TRBD1. Germline CDR1 reads SGHRS; CDR2 reads YFSETQ. The CDR3 is 14 residues long. The ends lost 4 bases at V and 4 bases at J; junction bases unmatched: 3.

This chain connects TRBV7-6 to TRBJ2-1, with 10 nucleotides matching TRBD2. The CDR3 sequence is 17 residues long. V gave up 1 base and J gave up 0 bases; unmatched junction bases: 3. In germline, CDR1 is SGHVS, CDR2 FNYEAQ. CDR3 in amino acids: CASSLVSGGRSYNEQFF. The CDR3 nucleotides read TGTGCCAGCAGCTTAGTTAGCGGGGGGCGCTCCTACAATGAGCAGTTCTTC.

This clone was observed a handful of times. The chain is built from TRBV19 and TRBJ2-3, with 8 bases matching TRBD2. This CDR3 region has 15 residues. Germline-derived CDR1 and CDR2 are LNHDA and SQIVND (reference sequence). With V trimmed by 5 bases and J by 1 base, 5 bases remained unmatched. The CDR3: CASSSQLAGTDTQYF. DNA for the CDR3: TGTGCCAGTAGTTCCCAACTAGCGGGCACAGATACGCAGTATTTT.